A single sample is the source of the 18 T cell receptor beta chains below, sequenced in a study of naive and memory T cell subsets (dated 2017 in TCRdb). Broad study findings and their caveats: A few larger clonotypes were present in naive repertoires, especially CD8 naive repertoires, and these clonotypes were possibly memory cells re-expressing CD45RA.

The library was built by means of UMI-ligation and nested PCR. Reads for this sample came from an Illumina MiSeq. An equimolar mix of two oligonucleotides covering both TRBC1 and TRBC2 was used as the beta constant-region primer. The ligated cDNA went through four rounds of PCR with nested alpha and beta constant-region primers together with the SP2 primer. Using fastp at Q25 and MiXCR, TCRdb reprocessed the public reads and kept productive beta chains. Here each entry gathers all rows of one CDR3 protein and keeps the most common genes and DNA. The sample table contains 95,000 to 110,000 distinct CDR3 sequences; only one count was recorded for about 15% of them. Around 2.7% of the sample is taken by the ten largest. No antigen is known for these receptors. Sequences were obtained from naive CD8+ T cells from blood. The cell subset or site label here, explained by the study, means: naive T cells, CD45RA high CD27+. The receptor source for this set is a human donor in good health.

This clonotype was seen ten or more times. V gene TRBV12-3 or TRBV12-4 combines with J gene TRBJ2-5, with 8 bases that match TRBD2. The CDR3 totals 15 residues. J lost 0 bases, V lost 5 bases, and 5 bases had no gene match. The CDR3 loop is CASSVLAAYQETQYF. The CDR3 nucleotides are TGTGCCAGCAGTGTACTAGCGGCTTACCAAGAGACCCAGTACTTC.

This sequence joins TRBV12-3 or TRBV12-4 and TRBJ1-4; D is possibly TRBD1 (6 bases). There are 14 residues in the CDR3. V dropped 6 bases and J dropped 2 bases, with 10 bases sitting between them. The CDR3 is CASRDQGTNEKLFF. DNA of the CDR3: TGTGCCAGCAGGGATCAGGGGACTAATGAAAAACTGTTTTTT.

This clonotype was detected only a few times. The chain uses TRBV29-1 and TRBJ2-7; 9 bases are a match to TRBD1. Per germline, CDR1 SQVTM and CDR2 ANQGSEA. With 6 bases clipped from V and 6 bases from J, the junction kept 6 bases outside the gene matches. The CDR3 sequence is 12 residues long. Here the CDR3 DNA reads TGCAGCGTCAGGACAGGGGAAGGCGAGCAGTACTTC. Its translation is CSVRTGEGEQYF.

A few counts support this clonotype. The chain links TRBV7-8 to TRBJ1-5; D possibly corresponds to TRBD1 (5 bases). This CDR3 has 13 amino acids. Germline CDR1 reads SGHVS; CDR2 reads FQNEAQ. Deletions cut 4 bases from V and 9 bases from J, with 13 bases between. CDR3 bases: TGTGCCAGCAGCTCGGGGGGTCAAGGGCCCCAGCATTTT. This translates into CASSSGGQGPQHF.

This clonotype was recorded many times. This rearrangement joins TRBV19 to TRBJ1-6, with TRBD1 matching 8 bases. Germline assignment: CDR1 LNHDA and CDR2 SQIVND (reference sequence). V gave up 7 bases and J gave up 9 bases; unmatched junction bases: 11. The CDR3 contains 15 residues. CDR3: CASTPRQGSGSPLHF. In DNA form, the CDR3 reads TGTGCCAGTACCCCAAGACAGGGGAGCGGTTCACCCCTCCACTTT.

This clonotype has only a few counts. The chain combines TRBV7-2 with TRBJ2-2, with 7 bases lining up with TRBD1. The junction had 8 bases not matched to a gene; V was cut back by 3 bases and J by 7 bases. This CDR3 is 15 amino acids long. Germline CDR1 SGHTA, CDR2 FQGNSA. The CDR3 is CASSFIEGAIGELFF. CDR3 DNA sequence: TGTGCCAGCAGCTTCATCGAGGGGGCAATCGGGGAGCTGTTTTTT.

In this sample, this clonotype turned up a few times. The CDR3 DNA sequence: TGCGCCAGCAGCTCGAAGACAGGGTTAGACTATGGCTACACCTTC. Encoded protein: CASSSKTGLDYGYTF. This chain joins TRBV5-1 and TRBJ1-2, with 7 nucleotides matching TRBD1. Germline CDR1 reads SGHRS; CDR2 reads YFSETQ. The length of the CDR3 is 15 residues. Trimming removed 3 bases from V and 3 bases from J; junction bases left unmatched: 8.

This chain uses TRBV27 with TRBJ2-7; D might be TRBD1 (6 bases). Looked up from germline, CDR1 is MNHEY and CDR2 is SMNVEV (reference sequence). V dropped 6 bases and J dropped 1 base, with 16 bases sitting between them. CDR3 length equals 15 residues. In DNA, the CDR3 is TGTGCCAGCAGCCTAATACAGGGTTCATCCTACGAGCAGTACTTC. It codes for CASSLIQGSSYEQYF.

In its sample, this clonotype was seen many times. The chain joins TRBV29-1 to TRBJ2-3; 13 nucleotides match TRBD2. V was pared by 4 bases and J by 3 bases, with 10 bases of the junction left unmatched. From germline, CDR1 is SQVTM and CDR2 ANQGSEA. The CDR3 has 17 amino acids. The CDR3 reads CSVGTSGSERLTDTQYF. CDR3 nucleotide sequence: TGCAGCGTTGGGACTAGCGGGAGCGAGCGACTGACAGATACGCAGTATTTT.

This chain joins TRBV6-2 or TRBV6-3 and TRBJ2-4, with D perhaps matching TRBD1 (5 bases). Germline V CDR1 and CDR2: MNHEY, SVGEGT. V was clipped by 10 bases and J by 8 bases, with 15 bases between them. The CDR3 is made up of 12 amino acids. CDR3 sequence (DNA): TGTGCCACCCGGACACCGAAACACATTCAGTACTTC. This gives the protein CATRTPKHIQYF.

J is TRBJ2-7 and V is TRBV19; no definite D call. CDR1 is LNHDA and CDR2 is SQIVND in the germline V gene (reference sequence). This CDR3 is 14 amino acids long. V lost 1 base and J lost 5, with 12 bases in between. This CDR3 is CASSIVAPDDEQYF. The CDR3 nucleotides are TGTGCCAGTAGTATAGTTGCACCAGACGACGAGCAGTACTTC.

This clonotype was seen only a few times. The chain joins TRBV9 to TRBJ2-3; 7 bases align to TRBD1. Trimming at V came to 4 bases and at J to 0 bases, leaving 8 bases not matched to a gene. Germline V gives CDR1 SGDLS, CDR2 YYNGEE. CDR3 size: 16 residues. CDR3 sequence: CASSMAPGQSTDTQYF. CDR3 DNA: TGTGCCAGCAGCATGGCACCGGGACAGAGCACAGATACGCAGTATTTT. The full variable domain, completed using reference TRBV9 and TRBJ2-3, is DSGVTQTPKHLITATGQRVTLRCSPRSGDLSVYWYQQSLDQGLQFLIQYYNGEERAKGNILERFSAQQFPDLHSELNLSSLELGDSALYFCASSMAPGQSTDTQYFGPGTRLTVL.

The chain couples TRBV6-6 to TRBJ2-3; D ambiguous. The CDR3 is made up of 16 amino acids. Trimming left V 2 bases short and J 2 bases short, with 14 bases between. Germline V gene lookup returns CDR1 MNHNY and CDR2 SVGAGI (reference sequence). CDR3 nucleotide sequence: TGTGCCAGCAGTTACGGGTGGGGTCCTCCCACAGATACGCAGTATTTT. This translates into CASSYGWGPPTDTQYF.

This clonotype has only a few counts. This rearrangement joins TRBV2 to TRBJ2-3; D unclear. CDR3 length: 17 amino acids. V dropped 5 bases and J dropped 0 bases, with 18 bases sitting between them. CDR1 is SNHLY and CDR2 is FYNNEI in the germline V gene. The chain's CDR3 is CASSSAAGLLSTDTQYF. CDR3 in DNA: TGTGCCAGCAGTTCCGCCGCCGGGTTATTGAGCACAGATACGCAGTATTTT.

The CDR3 spells CASSHGLAATGELFF. CDR3 sequence (DNA): TGCGCCAGCAGCCATGGACTAGCGGCCACCGGGGAGCTGTTTTTT. The V gene is TRBV4-3, the J gene TRBJ2-2, with 10 bases aligning to TRBD2. This CDR3 has 15 residues. Germline V gene sequence: CDR1 LGHNA, CDR2 YSLEER. With V trimmed by 3 bases and J by 4 bases, 2 bases remained unmatched.

The table lists this clonotype with a few counts. J is TRBJ2-1 and V is TRBV12-3 or TRBV12-4, with D unclear. The CDR3 spans 14 residues. V dropped 5 bases and J dropped 6 bases, with 14 bases sitting between them. In DNA, the CDR3 is TGTGCCAGCAGTGTCCTGACTGCCCCCAATGAGCAGTTCTTC. Translation: CASSVLTAPNEQFF.

This clonotype came up a few times. The chain combines TRBV4-3 with TRBJ2-6; D is uncertain. This CDR3 spans 16 amino acids. V lost 10 bases and J 4 bases, leaving 20 bases between the germline ends. Germline V gene sequence: CDR1 LGHNA, CDR2 YSLEER. The chain's CDR3 is CATGEAGSSGANVLTF. The CDR3 bases are TGCGCCACCGGAGAGGCAGGTTCTTCCGGGGCCAACGTCCTGACTTTC.

This clonotype was observed a handful of times. Written as DNA, the CDR3 is TGTGCCAGCAGCCTCGTAGAGCGGGGGGCAGGAACTAATGAAAAACTGTTTTTT. Its translation is CASSLVERGAGTNEKLFF. The V gene is TRBV4-2, the J gene TRBJ1-4, with D possibly TRBD1 on 6 matching bases. V was clipped by 4 bases and J by 1 base, with 19 bases between them. The CDR3 runs to 18 residues. From germline, CDR1 is LGHNA and CDR2 YNFKEQ.